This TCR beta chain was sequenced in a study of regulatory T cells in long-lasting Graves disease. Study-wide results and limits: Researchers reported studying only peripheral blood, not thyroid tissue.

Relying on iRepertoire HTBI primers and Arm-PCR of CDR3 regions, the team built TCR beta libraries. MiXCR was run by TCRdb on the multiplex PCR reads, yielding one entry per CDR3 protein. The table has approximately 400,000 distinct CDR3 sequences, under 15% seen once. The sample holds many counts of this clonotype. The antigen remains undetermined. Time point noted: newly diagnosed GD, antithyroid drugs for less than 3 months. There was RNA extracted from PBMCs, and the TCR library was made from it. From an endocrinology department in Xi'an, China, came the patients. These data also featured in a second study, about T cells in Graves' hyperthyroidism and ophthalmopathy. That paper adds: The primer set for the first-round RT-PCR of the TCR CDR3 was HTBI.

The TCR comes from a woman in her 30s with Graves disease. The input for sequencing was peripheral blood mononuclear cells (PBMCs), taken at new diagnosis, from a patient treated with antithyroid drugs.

The CDR3 coding sequence is TGTGCCAGCAGAGCGGGGACAGCGATGTACCAAGAGACCCAGTACTTC. Amino acid sequence: CASRAGTAMYQETQYF. The chain combines TRBV12-3 or TRBV12-4 with TRBJ2-5; the D call may be TRBD1 or TRBD2 (7 bases each). This CDR3 is 16 amino acids long. Trimming cost V 6 bases and J 0 bases, with 17 bases left between them.